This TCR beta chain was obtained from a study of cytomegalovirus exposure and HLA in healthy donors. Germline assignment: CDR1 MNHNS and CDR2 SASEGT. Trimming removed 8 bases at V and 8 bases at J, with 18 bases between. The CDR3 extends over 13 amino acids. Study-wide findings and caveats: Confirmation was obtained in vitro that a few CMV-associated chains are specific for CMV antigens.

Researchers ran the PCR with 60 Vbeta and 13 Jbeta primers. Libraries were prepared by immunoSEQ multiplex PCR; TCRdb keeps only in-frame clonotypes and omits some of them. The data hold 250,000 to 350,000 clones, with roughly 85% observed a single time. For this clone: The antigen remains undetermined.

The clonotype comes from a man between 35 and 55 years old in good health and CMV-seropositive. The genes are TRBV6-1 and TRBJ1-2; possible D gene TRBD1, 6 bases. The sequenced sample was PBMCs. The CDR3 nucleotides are TGTGCCAGCTCCGGACAGTTCGCATCCGGCTACACCTTC. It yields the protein CASSGQFASGYTF.